This passage covers 12 T cell receptor beta chains from one sample sequenced in a study of T cell changes during pregnancy in multiple sclerosis. Clones were read by immunoSEQ multiplex PCR, and TCRdb kept only the in-frame ones, dropping some. The sample has roughly 72,000 clones, more than 70% seen once; the top ten hold over 0.8%. The source material was peripheral blood, sampled in the first trimester of pregnancy. Receptors were obtained from a female donor in good health, enrolled as a control in a pregnancy study.

The V gene is TRBV5-1, the J gene TRBJ1-1; TRBD1 agrees at 7 bases. There are 14 residues in the CDR3. Germline values: CDR1 SGHRS, CDR2 YFSETQ. V lost 4 bases and J lost 6; bases outside the gene matches: 9. CDR3 sequence reads: CASSTAGGIPEAFF. CDR3 bases: TGCGCCAGCAGCACCGCAGGGGGGATACCTGAAGCTTTCTTT. Full variable domain (missing parts from reference TRBV5-1 and TRBJ1-1): KAGVTQTPRYLIKTRGQQVTLSCSPISGHRSVSWYQQTPGQGLQFLFEYFSETQRNKGNFPGRFSGRQFSNSRSEMNVSTLELGDSALYLCASSTAGGIPEAFFGQGTRLTVV.

The CDR3 is CASSYSGGLNGYTF. CDR3 in DNA: TGTGCCAGCAGTTATTCGGGGGGGCTTAATGGCTACACCTTC. This chain uses TRBV6-5 with TRBJ1-2, with D possibly TRBD1 on 6 matching bases. Germline V gene lookup returns CDR1 MNHEY and CDR2 SVGAGI. The CDR3 totals 14 residues. V was cut by 3 bases and J by 6 bases, with 14 bases left in between.

The gene calls are TRBV11-2 and TRBJ2-7; 8 nucleotides match TRBD2. The CDR3 extends over 14 amino acids. The J segment lost 2 bases and the V segment lost 3 bases, leaving 3 bases of the junction unmatched. Germline V lookup: CDR1 SGHAT, CDR2 FQNNGV. The chain's CDR3 is CASSLGGGPYEQYF. The DNA of the CDR3 is TGTGCCAGCAGCTTGGGCGGGGGGCCCTACGAGCAGTACTTC.

CDR3 coding DNA: TGCGCCAGCAGAACTAGCGGACACGACAATGAGCAGTTCTTC. It specifies CASRTSGHDNEQFF. The rearrangement uses TRBV10-2 and TRBJ2-1, with 8 bases lining up with TRBD2. V shed 6 bases, J shed 5 bases, and the junction held 6 bases outside the gene matches. Germline-derived CDR1 and CDR2 are WSHSY and SAAADI. CDR3 length: 14 residues.

The rearrangement uses TRBV7-2 and TRBJ1-1; no clear D gene. V was clipped by 2 bases and J by 1 base, with 8 bases between them. There are 14 residues in the CDR3. Germline values: CDR1 SGHTA, CDR2 FQGNSA. Here the CDR3 DNA reads TGTGCCAGCAGCTTATATGGCACGAACACTGAAGCTTTCTTT. The encoded protein is CASSLYGTNTEAFF.

The J gene is TRBJ2-2, the V gene TRBV6-5, with D possibly being TRBD1 (6 bases). The V end lost 4 bases, the J end lost 7 bases, and 13 bases lay between the germline ends. This CDR3 is 14 amino acids long. The germline CDR1 and CDR2 sequences are MNHEY and SVGAGI. CDR3 in amino acids: CASSSRGFGGELFF. DNA of the CDR3: TGTGCCAGCAGTTCCAGGGGATTCGGCGGGGAGCTGTTTTTT.

This chain uses TRBV28 with TRBJ1-2; weak D call: TRBD1 (5 bases). The CDR3 is 15 amino acids. V lost 6 bases and J 1 base, leaving 15 bases between the germline ends. Germline CDR1 is MDHEN and CDR2 is SYDVKM. CDR3 nucleotides: TGTGCCAGCAGGGAAACTCAAGGGGTTAACTATGGCTACACCTTC. Protein product: CASRETQGVNYGYTF.

In its sample, this clone was seen once. CDR3: CASSGQGSNQPQHF. The CDR3 region has the DNA TGTGCCAGCAGTGGACAGGGGAGCAATCAGCCCCAGCATTTT. The genes are TRBV6-1 and TRBJ1-5; 8 bases match TRBD1. The CDR3 loop spans 14 amino acids. V was clipped by 4 bases and J by 1 base; unmatched bases: 0. The V gene's germline CDR1 is MNHNS and CDR2 SASEGT.

This clone was recorded only once. This chain links TRBV11-2 with TRBJ2-1; 9 nucleotides line up with TRBD2. The CDR3 runs 16 residues. The V and J ends lost 3 bases and 7 bases, in that order; junction bases with no gene match: 10. Germline-derived CDR1 and CDR2 are SGHAT and FQNNGV. The CDR3 coding sequence is TGTGCCAGCAGCTTGACCGGGCTAGCGGGGATTAATGAGCAGTTCTTC. Translated, it gives CASSLTGLAGINEQFF.

The rearrangement uses TRBV7-2 and TRBJ1-6; no reliable D call. This CDR3 region has 14 residues. Trimming removed 2 bases from V and 8 bases from J, with 10 bases in between. Germline V CDR1 and CDR2: SGHTA, FQGNSA. The CDR3 loop is CASSLNQLYSPLHF. As DNA, the CDR3 is TGTGCCAGCAGCTTAAACCAGTTATATTCACCCCTCCACTTT. Complete variable domain (other parts from reference TRBV7-2 and TRBJ1-6): GAGVSQSPSNKVTEKGKDVELRCDPISGHTALYWYRQSLGQGLEFLIYFQGNSAPDKSGLPSDRFSAERTGGSVSTLTIQRTQQEDSAVYLCASSLNQLYSPLHFGNGTRLTVT.

The rearrangement joins TRBV7-2 to TRBJ2-5; D uncertain. CDR1 is SGHTA, CDR2 FQGNSA, per germline. This CDR3 comprises 15 residues. Trimming cost V 2 bases and J 2 bases, with 12 bases left between them. CDR3 sequence: CASSLSARVQETQYF. The CDR3 DNA sequence: TGTGCCAGCAGCTTATCCGCCCGGGTACAAGAGACCCAGTACTTC.

The rearrangement joins TRBV19 to TRBJ2-1; weak D call: TRBD2 (6 bases). The V gene's germline CDR1 is LNHDA and CDR2 SQIVND (reference sequence). This CDR3 contains 15 residues. V was clipped by 7 bases and J by 0 bases, with 13 bases between them. CDR3 protein: CASTEDGSSYNEQFF. The CDR3 DNA follows: TGTGCCAGTACCGAAGACGGGAGCTCCTACAATGAGCAGTTCTTC.